Described below is a single T cell receptor (beta chain) sequence and its context. Its antigen is undetermined. Using immunoSEQ multiplex PCR, the repertoire was profiled, and TCRdb retains in-frame clones only, with some absent. The table records 130,000 or so clones, under 95% of them present only once. The sample originates from a study of T cell responses to AZD1222 COVID-19 vaccine. Whole-study results and caveats: Clonal diversity was possibly underestimated, and the donors were mostly white British, with more females.

The sequence derives from an adult in good health. The starting material was peripheral blood, obtained on day 0 of AZD1222 vaccination.

The CDR3 protein is CASSLDSVPYNEQFF. CDR3 nucleotide sequence: TGTGCCAGCAGCTTAGACAGCGTACCCTACAATGAGCAGTTCTTC. J is TRBJ2-1 and V is TRBV7-9; D not certain. This CDR3 region has 15 residues. The V gene lost 1 base and the J gene lost 2 bases, with 9 bases spanning the gap. Per germline, CDR1 SEHNR and CDR2 FQNEAQ (reference sequence).